A selection of T cell receptor beta chains follows, all from one sample in a study of blood T cell repertoires in COVID-19. This table comes from immunoSEQ multiplex PCR, and its TCRdb copy is limited to in-frame clones, with some not included. Here the sample spans about 250,000 clones, 85% to 90% being singletons. The sequenced material came from PBMCs or T cells enriched from blood (not recorded which). The receptors were gathered from a woman under 30 who had recovered from COVID-19. CDR3s include the opening cysteine and the closing phenylalanine or tryptophan. A D gene is named only where the DNA matches it firmly. The size entry is marked missing in some rows and otherwise reads once, few, many or a size class.

TRBJ1-3 17 - - TRBV19 CASSIDNGGSSGNTIYF TGTGCCAGTAGTATAGATAATGGCGGGAGCTCTGGAAACACCATATATTTT
TRBJ1-1 13 - - TRBV12-3/TRBV12-4 CATLQGLNTEAFF TGTGCCACCCTACAGGGCTTGAACACTGAAGCTTTCTTT
TRBJ2-3 15 TRBD2 - TRBV2 CASSWTSGYTDTQYF TGTGCCAGCAGTTGGACTAGCGGTTACACAGATACGCAGTATTTT
TRBJ1-1 15 - - TRBV6-5 CASSYSGEGDPEAFF TGTGCCAGCAGTTACTCCGGAGAGGGGGACCCTGAAGCTTTCTTT
TRBJ2-7 14 - - TRBV6-2/TRBV6-3 CASSRPPRELEQYF TGTGCCAGCAGCCGTCCCCCCCGGGAACTCGAGCAGTACTTC
TRBJ1-5 15 - once TRBV19 CASSTGQGIKQPQHF TGTGCCAGTAGTACTGGGCAGGGAATTAAACAGCCCCAGCATTTT
TRBJ1-5 14 - - TRBV27 CASSGGDSNQPQHF TGTGCCAGCAGCGGGGGGGATAGCAATCAGCCCCAGCATTTT
TRBJ2-2 15 - few TRBV3-1/TRBV3-2 CASSPTRTSPGELFF TGTGCCAGCAGCCCAACTCGAACTAGCCCCGGGGAGCTGTTTTTT
TRBJ2-3 15 TRBD1 - TRBV5-5 CASSNADRAGDTQYF TGTGCCAGCAGCAACGCGGACAGGGCAGGAGATACGCAGTATTTT
TRBJ2-7 15 - - TRBV7-6 CASSLQQVPTYEQYF TGTGCCAGCAGCTTACAACAGGTCCCTACCTACGAGCAGTACTTC
TRBJ2-7 14 TRBD1 - TRBV3-1/TRBV3-2 CASSQPGQTYEQYF TGTGCCAGCAGCCAACCGGGACAGACATACGAGCAGTACTTC
TRBJ2-1 15 - - TRBV18 CASSPPPGLYNEQFF TGTGCCAGCTCACCACCCCCAGGACTATACAATGAGCAGTTCTTC
TRBJ1-4 15 TRBD1 - TRBV4-1 CASSPPGQGREKLFF TGCGCCAGCAGCCCACCGGGACAGGGTCGTGAAAAACTGTTTTTT
TRBJ2-2 14 TRBD1 - TRBV2 CASRRDSNTGELFF TGTGCCAGCAGACGGGACAGTAACACCGGGGAGCTGTTTTTT
TRBJ2-7 14 TRBD1 - TRBV27 CASSPRTGSYEQYF TGTGCCAGCAGTCCCCGGACAGGGTCCTACGAGCAGTACTTC
TRBJ2-5 16 TRBD2 - TRBV11-2 CASSPGGGAEGETQYF TGTGCCAGCAGCCCGGGGGGAGGGGCGGAAGGGGAGACCCAGTACTTC
TRBJ1-3 16 - few TRBV7-6 CASSLVSSNSGNTIYF TGTGCCAGCAGCTTAGTTTCGAGCAACTCTGGAAACACCATATATTTT
TRBJ1-4 15 - - TRBV9 CASSAMDGRGEKLFF TGTGCCAGCAGCGCCATGGACGGCCGGGGTGAAAAACTGTTTTTT
TRBJ2-1 16 TRBD2 few TRBV3-1/TRBV3-2 CASSRDGTSGDNEQFF TGTGCCAGCAGCAGAGACGGGACTAGCGGCGACAATGAGCAGTTCTTC
TRBJ2-1 14 - - TRBV7-9 CASSWVPQTEEQFF TGTGCCAGCAGCTGGGTACCCCAGACGGAGGAACAGTTCTTC
TRBJ2-1 13 - - TRBV30 CAWAGISYNEQFF TGTGCCTGGGCGGGGATCTCCTACAATGAGCAGTTCTTC
TRBJ2-7 14 TRBD2 - TRBV5-4 CASNIAGGLHEQYF TGTGCCAGCAACATAGCGGGGGGGCTCCACGAGCAGTACTTC